The next 10 T cell receptor beta chains were all read from a single sample in a study of T cells in women clearing cervical HPV infection. The table came from immunoSEQ multiplex PCR; TCRdb's copy has only in-frame clones and leaves some out. The sample table sets out 42,000 or so clones. The source material was blood buffy coat. These TCRs come from a woman aged 18-70 years with a cervical HPV16 infection that either progressed to CIN3+ or cleared (not recorded which).

Worth noting for this clone: The CDR3 end falls 3 residues outside the read, so it is completed with the germline J gene. This chain uses TRBV29-1 with TRBJ2-6, with D maybe TRBD1 (6 bases). V was clipped by 4 bases and J by 1 base, with 11 bases between them. Per the germline V gene, CDR1 is SQVTM and CDR2 is ANQGSEA. The CDR3 loop spans 15 amino acids. The DNA read from the CDR3 is TGCAGCGTTGGGGGGCAGGCTTCTGGGGCCAACGTC. It encodes CSVGGQASGANV. The complete CDR3 reads CSVGGQASGANVLTF.

A word on this clone: The read ends 3 residues early relative to the CDR3; the germline J gene fills the gap. The V call is TRBV5-5, the J call TRBJ1-2; TRBD1 agrees at 8 bases. CDR1 and CDR2 (germline): SGHKS, YYEKEE (reference sequence). The CDR3 length is 15 residues. V shed 1 base and J 6 bases; nucleotides not matched to a gene: 8. This chain's CDR3 is CASSLRQGSSNGYTF. The sequenced part of the CDR3 DNA is TGTGCCAGCAGCTTGAGACAGGGGAGTTCGAATGGC.

This clone counts as large (0.1 to 1%) by frequency. Sequencing ends 3 residues short of the CDR3 end; the germline J gene provides the rest. The chain employs TRBV4-1 and TRBJ1-4; 9 bases agree with TRBD1. The trim removed 6 bases at V and 6 bases at J, leaving 5 bases unmatched. CDR1 and CDR2 (germline): MGHRA, YSYEKL. The CDR3 extends over 14 amino acids. The CDR3 DNA, read in part, is TGCGCCAGCAGGGACAGGGGAAACGATGAAAAA. This sequence encodes CASRDRGNDEK. The whole CDR3 is CASRDRGNDEKLFF.

Notes on this clone: The read falls 3 residues short of the CDR3 end, and the missing part is taken from the germline J gene. The chain links TRBV27 to TRBJ1-6; no clear D gene. The CDR3 covers 14 residues. CDR1 is MNHEY, CDR2 SMNVEV, per germline (reference sequence). The V and J ends lost 5 bases and 2 bases respectively, with 7 bases between them. The CDR3 protein is CASSMFAYNSPLHF. Partial CDR3 DNA: TGTGCCAGCAGTATGTTCGCCTATAATTCACCC.

As regards this clone: The read ends 3 residues early relative to the CDR3; the germline J gene fills the gap. The V gene is TRBV27, the J gene TRBJ2-2; no reliable D call. This CDR3 has 15 residues. Trimming cost V 7 bases and J 1 base, with 13 bases left between them. Per germline, CDR1 MNHEY and CDR2 SMNVEV (reference sequence). CDR3 DNA, as far as it was read: TGTGCCAGCAAACTCCAAGGGTTGAACACCGGGGAG. This sequence encodes CASKLQGLNTGE. The entire CDR3 is CASKLQGLNTGELFF.

Concerning this clone: The CDR3 end is not reached by the read, which stops 3 residues before it; the germline J gene fills it in. The chain employs TRBV20-1 and TRBJ2-7; TRBD2 matches 7 bases. After removal of 4 bases from V and 0 bases from J, the junction contained 9 bases not matched to a gene. There are 15 residues in the CDR3. CDR1 and CDR2 from the germline V gene are DFQATT and SNEGSKA (reference sequence). The part of the CDR3 DNA that was read is TGCAGTGCTACCGATTTGGGGGGGTTCTCCTACGAG. The encoded protein is CSATDLGGFSYE. Given in full, the CDR3 is CSATDLGGFSYEQYF.

As concerns this clone: The read ends 3 residues early relative to the CDR3; the germline J gene fills the gap. The chain uses TRBV12-3 or TRBV12-4 and TRBJ1-2; 9 bases match TRBD1. This CDR3 has 17 residues. The sequenced part of the CDR3 DNA is TGTGCCAGCAGTTTTTGGCTAGGGGGACAGGGATTCGACGAG. As protein: CASSFWLGGQGFDE. The complete CDR3 protein is CASSFWLGGQGFDEYTF.

About this clone: The read terminates 3 residues before the CDR3 end, so the remaining end is supplied by the germline J gene. The rearrangement links TRBV30 to TRBJ2-5; 16 bases are a match to TRBD2. CDR1 and CDR2 from the germline V gene are GTSNPN and SVGIG (reference sequence). The ends lost 6 bases at V and 7 bases at J; junction bases unmatched: 11. There are 16 residues in the CDR3. CDR3 DNA, as far as it was read: TGTGCCTGCCGGGGACTAGCGGGGGGGTCCGCGGGGACC. It is translated as CACRGLAGGSAGT. The entire CDR3 is CACRGLAGGSAGTQYF.

Of note for this clone: With the read ending 3 residues before the CDR3 end, the germline J gene is used to fill in that end. V and J are TRBV2 and TRBJ2-7, with D possibly matching TRBD1 (5 bases). The CDR3 sequence is 12 residues long. With 6 bases removed from V and 1 base from J, the gap between germline ends came to 7 bases. From germline, CDR1 is SNHLY and CDR2 FYNNEI. The CDR3 reads CASRGLSYEQYF. CDR3 bases read: TGTGCCAGCAGGGGGCTTTCCTACGAG.

On this clone itself: The read finishes 3 residues shy of the CDR3 end, and the germline J gene is used to complete it. The chain couples TRBV20-1 to TRBJ2-1; 7 nucleotides agree with TRBD1. Unmatched junction bases numbered 11, after V lost 4 bases and J lost 5 bases. From germline, CDR1 is DFQATT and CDR2 SNEGSKA (reference sequence). The CDR3 runs 15 residues. The CDR3 sequence is CSAIPLTGRDNEQFF. Incomplete CDR3 DNA: TGCAGTGCTATCCCTTTGACAGGGAGAGACAATGAG.